This TCR beta chain stems from a study of early T cells in non-severe SARS-CoV-2 infection. The library protocol tagged individual cDNA molecules with unique molecular identifiers. TCRdb used MiXCR to reprocess the 5' RACE reads, holding one entry per CDR3 protein. The table records tens of thousands of distinct CDR3 sequences, about 5.9% of them present only once. This clonotype has a count of ten or more. The germline gives CDR1 SGHTA, CDR2 FQGNSA. V shed 5 bases, J shed 4 bases, and the junction held 7 bases outside the gene matches. CDR3 length: 16 residues. This material consisted of whole blood, taken at baseline. The TCR originated in an adult who was a healthcare worker with PCR-confirmed SARS-CoV-2 infection or an uninfected control (not recorded which). The rearrangement uses TRBV7-2 and TRBJ2-1, with 11 positions matching TRBD1. CDR3 amino acids: CASSLGTGGLYNEQFF. In nucleotides, the CDR3 is TGTGCCAGCAGCCTGGGGACAGGGGGTCTGTACAATGAGCAGTTCTTC.